This T cell receptor (beta chain) originates from a study of blood T cells in healthy people across ages. General study results and limits: Diversity figures based on one million T cells were deemed too low.

Trimming cost V 5 bases and J 5 bases; bases outside gene matches: 7. In germline, CDR1 is MGHDK, CDR2 SYGVNS. This CDR3 has 14 amino acids. As to this clonotype: Antigen unknown.

Using a J-beta primer mix together with a sample-barcoded 5' primer, a second PCR was run for about 7 to 12 cycles. A single record per CDR3 protein comes from TCRdb applying MiXCR to the 5' RACE reads. Altogether about 1.8 million distinct CDR3 sequences are present, roughly 52% being singletons, with the ten largest covering over 2%. This chain links TRBV25-1 with TRBJ2-7, with 9 bases aligning to TRBD1. The clonotype originates from a woman aged 40 to 50 in good health. The specimen sequenced was blood. CDR3 DNA: TGTGCCAGCAGTCTCACAGGGGGCAACAACGAGCAGTACTTC. Translated, it gives CASSLTGGNNEQYF.